These 14 T cell receptor beta chains share one sample of origin, sequenced in a study of T-cell memory formation after mild COVID-19. TCRdb re-called the 5' RACE reads with MiXCR, one entry per CDR3 protein. The sample consists of a few hundred thousand distinct CDR3 sequences, 8.2% of them appearing once. Sequencing was performed on PBMCs or a T cell subset sorted from them (not recorded which). These receptor sequences come from a man between 18 and 35 years old who had mild COVID-19 (a few samples of this study predate the infection). Cell type and time point are not known.

This clonotype came up a few times. The chain recombines TRBV12-3 or TRBV12-4 with TRBJ2-2; D gene unclear. The CDR3 length is 12 residues. V was shortened by 2 bases and J by 6 bases, with 4 bases between the two germline ends. The chain's CDR3 is CASSLYSGELFF. The CDR3 nucleotides read TGTGCCAGCAGTTTATATTCCGGGGAGCTGTTTTTT.

This clonotype showed up just a few times. The genes are TRBV4-1 and TRBJ2-7; D might be TRBD2 (5 bases). The CDR3 contains 12 residues. V lost 0 bases, J lost 6 bases, and 6 bases lay in between. Germline CDR1 reads MGHRA; CDR2 reads YSYEKL. The DNA of the CDR3 is TGCGCCAGCAGCCAAGATGGGAGCGAGCAGTACTTC. This translates into CASSQDGSEQYF.

This clonotype was recorded a few times. The V gene is TRBV20-1, the J gene TRBJ1-1; D unresolved. V lost 0 bases and J 0 bases, leaving 8 bases between the germline ends. This CDR3 region has 14 residues. Germline V gene lookup returns CDR1 DFQATT and CDR2 SNEGSKA (reference sequence). Here the CDR3 reads CSARDRVLNTEAFF. The CDR3 bases are TGCAGTGCTAGAGATCGGGTACTGAACACTGAAGCTTTCTTT.

This clonotype was observed a few times. CDR3 sequence: CSVATENTEAFF. CDR3 nucleotide sequence: TGCAGCGTGGCAACAGAGAACACTGAAGCTTTCTTT. The chain employs TRBV29-1 and TRBJ1-1; D gene uncertain. The CDR3 is 12 amino acids. With 6 bases removed from V and 1 base from J, the gap between germline ends came to 9 bases. Germline CDR1 and CDR2: SQVTM and ANQGSEA.

This clonotype was counted between two and nine times. The chain combines TRBV7-2 with TRBJ2-1, with 9 bases that match TRBD2. Trimming cost V 3 bases and J 5 bases; bases outside gene matches: 5. CDR1 SGHTA and CDR2 FQGNSA come from the germline V gene. This CDR3 comprises 15 residues. CDR3 in amino acids: CASSFRGGADNEQFF. The CDR3 bases are TGTGCCAGCAGCTTCCGCGGGGGGGCGGACAATGAGCAGTTCTTC.

This clonotype was seen only a few times. The chain is built from TRBV19 and TRBJ2-1; 9 positions agree with TRBD1. Germline lookup yields CDR1 LNHDA and CDR2 SQIVND (reference sequence). V lost 4 bases and J lost 5; bases outside the gene matches: 3. This CDR3 comprises 14 residues. In DNA, the CDR3 is TGTGCCAGTAGTACGGGACAGGGTAACAATGAGCAGTTCTTC. It yields the protein CASSTGQGNNEQFF.

This chain joins TRBV4-3 and TRBJ1-2; D is ambiguous. Germline CDR1 is LGHNA and CDR2 is YSLEER. V gave up 0 bases and J gave up 4 bases, with 15 bases separating them. The CDR3 totals 16 residues. CDR3 DNA sequence: TGCGCCAGCAGCCAAGATTACAAGAGAGGGTCCTATGGCTACACCTTC. This sequence encodes CASSQDYKRGSYGYTF.

There are a few counts of this clonotype. The rearrangement joins TRBV5-4 to TRBJ2-5; D perhaps matches TRBD1 (6 bases). Trimming left V 1 base short and J 2 bases short, with 9 bases between. Germline CDR1 SGHNT, CDR2 YYREEE (reference sequence). This CDR3 contains 14 residues. CDR3 region: CASSLMTGQETQYF. In DNA form, the CDR3 reads TGTGCCAGCAGCTTGATGACAGGTCAAGAGACCCAGTACTTC.

The V call is TRBV7-9, the J call TRBJ2-3; D is ambiguous. V dropped 8 bases and J dropped 2 bases, with 5 bases sitting between them. The CDR3 runs 11 residues. Germline loops: CDR1 SEHNR, CDR2 FQNEAQ (reference sequence). The CDR3 is CASGFTDTQYF. Here the CDR3 DNA reads TGTGCCAGCGGGTTCACAGATACGCAGTATTTT. Drawing the rest from reference TRBV7-9 and TRBJ2-3, the complete variable domain is DTGVSQNPRHKITKRGQNVTFRCDPISEHNRLYWYRQTLGQGPEFLTYFQNEAQLEKSRLLSDRFSAERPKGSFSTLEIQRTEQGDSAMYLCASGFTDTQYFGPGTRLTVL.

The sample holds a few counts of this clonotype. The V and J genes are TRBV13 and TRBJ2-3; 12 nucleotides agree with TRBD2. CDR1 is PRHDT, CDR2 FYEKMQ, per germline (reference sequence). V shed 4 bases and J 4 bases; nucleotides not matched to a gene: 3. This CDR3 region has 15 residues. This CDR3 reads CASSSTSGGSDTQYF. The DNA of the CDR3 is TGTGCCAGCAGCTCGACTAGCGGGGGATCAGATACGCAGTATTTT.

This clonotype was picked up many times. This chain joins TRBV7-2 and TRBJ2-1, with D perhaps given as TRBD1 or TRBD2 (7 bases each). This CDR3 is built from 16 residues. V lost 1 base, J lost 10 bases, and 20 bases lay in between. Germline lookup yields CDR1 SGHTA and CDR2 FQGNSA. The CDR3: CASSLDTQGGTIEQFF. CDR3 nucleotides: TGTGCCAGCAGCTTAGATACCCAGGGGGGGACAATCGAGCAGTTCTTC.

This clonotype appeared many times. The chain couples TRBV10-3 to TRBJ2-7; D remains unclear. From germline, CDR1 is ENHRY and CDR2 SYGVKD. V lost 10 bases and J 1 base, leaving 14 bases between the germline ends. The CDR3 contains 13 residues. In DNA, the CDR3 is TGTGCCACCCGGGCTACCCTATCCTACGAGCAGTACTTC. Protein sequence: CATRATLSYEQYF.

The chain links TRBV4-1 to TRBJ1-2; D is perhaps TRBD1 (6 bases). The CDR3 is 16 amino acids. V was cut by 1 base and J by 2 bases, with 14 bases left in between. Germline V lookup: CDR1 MGHRA, CDR2 YSYEKL. The CDR3 bases are TGCGCCAGCAGCCAAGGGGAGAGGACAGTGAACTATGGCTACACCTTC. This translates into CASSQGERTVNYGYTF.

The chain links TRBV5-4 to TRBJ1-1, with a tentative D call TRBD1 (6 bases). This CDR3 is 13 amino acids long. V lost 4 bases to trimming and J lost 4 bases, with 11 bases between them. Germline assignment: CDR1 SGHNT and CDR2 YYREEE (reference sequence). The DNA for the CDR3 is TGTGCCAGCAGCCCCGGACAGACCACTGAAGCTTTCTTT. Protein: CASSPGQTTEAFF. Full variable domain (remainder filled in from reference TRBV5-4 and TRBJ1-1): ETGVTQSPTHLIKTRGQQVTLRCSSQSGHNTVSWYQQALGQGPQFIFQYYREEENGRGNFPPRFSGLQFPNYSSELNVNALELDDSALYLCASSPGQTTEAFFGQGTRLTVV.